The clone carrying this TCR beta chain was counted between two and nine times. Its specificity is unknown. The sample originates from a study of vaccination and CD4 T cells after COVID-19. Researchers used the Oncomine TCR Beta short-read assay to sequence DNA from cultured CD4+ T cells. MiXCR was run by TCRdb on the PCR reads, yielding one entry per CDR3 protein. The repertoire holds 20,000 to 25,000 distinct CDR3 sequences, with 38% as singletons. The treatment here: approximately nine-day PBMC culture with coronavirus spike peptide pools or control peptides (ViraFEST assay). J lost 1 base, V lost 3 bases, and 8 bases had no gene match. CDR1 is SNHLY, CDR2 FYNNEI, per germline. CDR3 size: 16 residues.

The TCR was taken from a human donor who received a COVID-19 vaccine. The sample consisted of CD4+ T cells from blood, cultured in vitro, taken before SARS-CoV-2 vaccination. The genes are TRBV2 and TRBJ2-5; 7 bases fit TRBD2. For the CDR3, the DNA is TGTGCCAGCAGTGAGTTACTGGCTAGCGGCCAAGAGACCCAGTACTTC. This gives the protein CASSELLASGQETQYF.